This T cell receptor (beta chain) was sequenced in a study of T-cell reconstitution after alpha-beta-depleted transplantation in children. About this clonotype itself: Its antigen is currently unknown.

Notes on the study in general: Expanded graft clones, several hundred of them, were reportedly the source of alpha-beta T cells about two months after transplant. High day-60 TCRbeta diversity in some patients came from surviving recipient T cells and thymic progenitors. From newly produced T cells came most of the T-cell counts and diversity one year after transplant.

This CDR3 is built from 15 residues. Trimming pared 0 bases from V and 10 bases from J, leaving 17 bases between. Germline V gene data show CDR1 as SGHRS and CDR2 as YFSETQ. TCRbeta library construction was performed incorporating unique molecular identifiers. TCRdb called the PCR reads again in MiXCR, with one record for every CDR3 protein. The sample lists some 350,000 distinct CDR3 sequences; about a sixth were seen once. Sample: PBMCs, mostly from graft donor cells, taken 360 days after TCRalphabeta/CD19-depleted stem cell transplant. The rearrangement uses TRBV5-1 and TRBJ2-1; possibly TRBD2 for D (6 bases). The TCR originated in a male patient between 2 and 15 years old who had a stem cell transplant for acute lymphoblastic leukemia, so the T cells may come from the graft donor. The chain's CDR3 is CASSLASGAGYEQFF. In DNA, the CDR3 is TGCGCCAGCAGCTTGGCCTCCGGGGCGGGGTACGAGCAGTTCTTC.